This T cell receptor beta chain was recorded in a study of blood T cell repertoires in COVID-19. Study as a whole: Researchers got acute and convalescent COVID-19 samples from the United States, Italy and Spain. Sample material is recorded as cDNA or gDNA derived from T cells, B-cell-depleted T cells, or PBMCs.

In the source study's methods: From reference gene primer amplification, estimates of nucleated cell counts were derived. Profiled with immunoSEQ multiplex PCR; TCRdb holds only in-frame clones, not every one. The V and J calls and clone size were taken over from that table, and D and trimming were inferred from the DNA. Of tens of thousands of clones in the sample, 86% were seen once. Trimming took off 7 bases at V and 7 bases at J, with 13 bases between the two ends. The CDR3 length is 13 residues. The V gene's germline CDR1 is SGHTA and CDR2 FQGNSA. The rearrangement uses TRBV7-2 and TRBJ2-2; maybe TRBD2 (6 bases). The sample consisted of peripheral blood. The sequence derives from a man aged 50-60 years with active or convalescent COVID-19. CDR3 DNA: TGTGCCAGCACCACACTAGCAAGCGGGGAGCTGTTTTTT. It yields the protein CASTTLASGELFF. Looking up the rest from reference TRBV7-2 and TRBJ2-2 gives the full variable domain: GAGVSQSPSNKVTEKGKDVELRCDPISGHTALYWYRQSLGQGLEFLIYFQGNSAPDKSGLPSDRFSAERTGGSVSTLTIQRTQQEDSAVYLCASTTLASGELFFGEGSRLTVL.